Sequencing of this T cell receptor beta chain was carried out in a study of shared clonotypes between healthy human individuals. Study-wide results and caveats: Across several donors, naive CD4 shared roughly 5%, naive CD8 around 3.5%, memory CD4 over 2%, memory CD8 0.4% to 0.5%.

The CDR3 has 17 residues. Germline V gene lookup returns CDR1 SEHNR and CDR2 FQNEAQ (reference sequence). Losses at the gene ends were 1 base for V and 3 bases for J; bases not matched to a gene: 10. As regards this clone: No antigen is known for it.

The data were produced by immunoSEQ multiplex PCR, yet TCRdb's version contains in-frame clones alone and is incomplete. The sample contains millions of clones, 85% to 95% of which appear only once. The sequence came from a man younger than 35 in good health. This chain uses TRBV7-9 with TRBJ2-7; 9 bases match TRBD1. The sample was naive CD4+ T cells sorted from blood. As for subset: CD45RA+ positively selected. The CDR3 bases are TGTGCCAGCAGCTTAGGCTCTTGGCGGGACAGGGTCTACGAGCAGTACTTC. This codes for CASSLGSWRDRVYEQYF.